These 31 T cell receptor beta chains came from one sample sequenced in a study of Ad26.COV2.S vaccination and SARS-CoV-2 variants. This sample's treatment: around 19 received Ad26.COV2.S at low or high dose, single or two shots; roughly five received placebo; per-sample allocation not given. Sampling was done on day 63 after the first vaccine or placebo injection. Sequencing was performed with immunoSEQ multiplex PCR; in TCRdb, only in-frame clones are kept and a portion is missing. The data contain about 680,000 clones, about 90% of them seen just once; the ten biggest clones take up over 1.3%. Sequenced here: peripheral blood, sampled in a trial of Ad26.COV2.S vaccine versus placebo. These receptors were obtained from a person aged 18-65 years who received the Ad26.COV2.S COVID-19 vaccine or a placebo.

V and J are TRBV12-5 and TRBJ1-1; D ambiguous. This CDR3 contains 11 residues. V was trimmed by 8 bases and J by 4 bases, leaving 8 bases between them. Germline lookup yields CDR1 LGHNT and CDR2 FRNRAP. Here the CDR3 reads CASSLGTEAFF. CDR3 in DNA: TGTGCTAGTTCCCTGGGCACTGAAGCTTTCTTT.

The rearrangement joins TRBV12-3 or TRBV12-4 to TRBJ1-1; no reliable D call. Between the trimmed V and J ends, which lost 7 bases and 5 bases, there was a span of 14 bases. This CDR3 has 13 amino acids. The CDR3 sequence is CASTFTAGTEAFF. CDR3 coding DNA: TGTGCCAGCACTTTTACCGCCGGAACTGAAGCTTTCTTT.

The chain couples TRBV7-8 to TRBJ2-7; D is possibly TRBD2 (5 bases). CDR3 size: 15 residues. The germline V and J ends were trimmed by 6 bases and 0 bases, with 15 bases remaining between them. CDR1 is SGHVS and CDR2 is FQNEAQ in the germline V gene. This CDR3 is CASSHYGKSSYEQYF. The CDR3 DNA sequence: TGTGCCAGCAGTCATTACGGGAAGAGCTCCTACGAGCAGTACTTC.

The count of this clone is one. The chain employs TRBV7-6 and TRBJ2-1; 12 bases match TRBD2. V lost 6 bases to trimming and J lost 7 bases; unmatched junction nucleotides: 4. The CDR3 sequence is 14 residues long. Germline CDR1 SGHVS, CDR2 FNYEAQ. The chain's CDR3 is CASSTSGGKNEQFF. CDR3 DNA sequence: TGTGCCAGCAGTACTAGCGGGGGGAAAAATGAGCAGTTCTTC.

A remark on this clone: Other DNA sequences in this sample translate to the same CDR3. This chain uses TRBV27 with TRBJ1-2; D is uncertain. CDR1 and CDR2 from the germline V gene are MNHEY and SMNVEV (reference sequence). The ends were cut back, 2 bases at V and 1 base at J, with 5 bases in the middle. The CDR3 loop spans 13 amino acids. For the CDR3, the DNA is TGTGCCAGCAGTTTAGGCAGTAACTATGGCTACACCTTC. This gives the protein CASSLGSNYGYTF.

The genes are TRBV5-4 and TRBJ2-2; D might be TRBD1 or TRBD2, each matching 6 bases. The CDR3 sequence is 15 residues long. V was shortened by 5 bases and J by 2 bases, with 13 bases between the two germline ends. The germline CDR1 and CDR2 sequences are SGHNT and YYREEE (reference sequence). Written as DNA, the CDR3 is TGTGCCAGCAGTCCAAAGGGGGGTAACACCGGGGAGCTGTTTTTT. Amino acids: CASSPKGGNTGELFF.

The rearrangement links TRBV4-2 to TRBJ1-2; 12 nucleotides agree with TRBD1. J gave up 5 bases and V 0 bases, and 4 bases lay outside the gene matches. CDR3 length equals 16 residues. CDR1 is LGHNA, CDR2 YNFKEQ, per germline. The CDR3 region has the DNA TGTGCCAGCAGCCAAGAAGAGGGACAGGGGGCATATGGCTACACCTTC. It specifies CASSQEEGQGAYGYTF.

V gene TRBV6-5 combines with J gene TRBJ2-7; TRBD1 aligns across 9 bases. The CDR3 is 15 residues long. The germline CDR1 and CDR2 sequences are MNHEY and SVGAGI. Germline trimming cut 0 bases from V and 6 bases from J; bases unmatched to any gene: 6. As DNA, the CDR3 is TGTGCCAGCAGTTACTCTGGGACAGGGCCTAGCGAGCAGTACTTC. It yields the protein CASSYSGTGPSEQYF.

This chain uses TRBV30 with TRBJ1-1, with D possibly matching TRBD1 (5 bases). CDR3 size: 12 residues. Germline lookup yields CDR1 GTSNPN and CDR2 SVGIG (reference sequence). V shed 2 bases and J shed 4 bases, with 8 bases lying between them. This chain's CDR3 is CAWSPGTTEAFF. CDR3 coding DNA: TGTGCCTGGAGTCCAGGGACCACTGAAGCTTTCTTT.

This sequence joins TRBV15 and TRBJ2-5; tentatively, D is TRBD2 (6 bases). The germline CDR1 and CDR2 sequences are LNHNV and YYDKDF (reference sequence). This CDR3 comprises 17 residues. Trimming stripped 4 bases from V and 1 base from J, with 19 bases between. The chain's CDR3 is CATSKGPGGTAQETQYF. For the CDR3, the DNA is TGTGCCACCAGCAAGGGCCCGGGCGGGACGGCCCAAGAGACCCAGTACTTC.

The V gene is TRBV7-2, the J gene TRBJ2-7, with D uncertain. V lost 1 base to trimming and J lost 3 bases, with 13 bases between them. The CDR3 is 15 residues long. Looked up from germline, CDR1 is SGHTA and CDR2 is FQGNSA. As DNA, the CDR3 is TGTGCCAGCAGCTTAGATGGCCAGGAATTCTACGAGCAGTACTTC. Protein sequence: CASSLDGQEFYEQYF.

This chain uses TRBV27 with TRBJ1-6; tentatively, D is TRBD1 (5 bases). V gave up 4 bases and J gave up 10 bases, with 11 bases separating them. There are 13 residues in the CDR3. Germline CDR1 reads MNHEY; CDR2 reads SMNVEV (reference sequence). CDR3: CASSSEGISPLHF. The DNA of the CDR3 is TGTGCCAGCAGTTCTGAGGGGATATCACCCCTCCACTTT.

The J gene is TRBJ2-3, the V gene TRBV6-1; a weak D match, TRBD2 (6 bases). This CDR3 spans 15 amino acids. The germline V gene has CDR1 MNHNS and CDR2 SASEGT. The germline V and J ends were trimmed by 3 bases and 1 base, with 11 bases remaining between them. This chain's CDR3 is CASSETGGRTDTQYF. Written as DNA, the CDR3 is TGTGCCAGCAGTGAGACCGGGGGTCGCACAGATACGCAGTATTTT.

The chain employs TRBV4-2 and TRBJ2-2; TRBD2 agrees at 7 bases. CDR1 and CDR2 from the germline V gene are LGHNA and YNFKEQ. V lost 3 bases and J lost 0; bases outside the gene matches: 7. This CDR3 has 17 residues. As DNA, the CDR3 is TGTGCCAGCAGCCACCCCCTAGCGGCCTCGAACACCGGGGAGCTGTTTTTT. Protein: CASSHPLAASNTGELFF.

In its sample, this clone was seen a few times. V usage is TRBV27 and J usage is TRBJ2-7; a possible D gene is TRBD1 (6 bases). The V end lost 4 bases, the J end lost 4 bases, and 17 bases lay between the germline ends. CDR1 is MNHEY and CDR2 is SMNVEV in the germline V gene (reference sequence). The CDR3 runs to 15 residues. CDR3 DNA: TGTGCCAGCAGTTCGGTCGGTGGCAGGGGTTACGAGCAGTACTTC. As protein: CASSSVGGRGYEQYF.

The chain carries TRBV19 and TRBJ2-1, with 11 positions matching TRBD2. There are 17 residues in the CDR3. Trimming at V came to 5 bases and at J to 8 bases, leaving 14 bases not matched to a gene. Germline V CDR1 and CDR2: LNHDA, SQIVND (reference sequence). This chain's CDR3 is CASSATSGSLGGDEQFF. The CDR3 DNA reads TGTGCCAGTAGTGCTACTAGCGGGAGTCTAGGCGGCGATGAGCAGTTCTTC.

The chain joins TRBV14 to TRBJ2-7; D might be TRBD2 (5 bases). Germline V gene sequence: CDR1 SGHDN, CDR2 FVKESK. This CDR3 comprises 13 residues. The germline V and J ends were trimmed by 0 bases and 10 bases, with 13 bases remaining between them. The CDR3 here is CASSQDIAGDQYF. The DNA of the CDR3 is TGTGCCAGCAGCCAAGACATTGCGGGCGACCAGTACTTC. Full variable domain (missing parts from reference TRBV14 and TRBJ2-7): EAGVTQFPSHSVIEKGQTVTLRCDPISGHDNLYWYRRVMGKEIKFLLHFVKESKQDESGMPNNRFLAERTGGTYSTLKVQPAELEDSGVYFCASSQDIAGDQYFGPGTRLTVT.

V gene TRBV6-5 combines with J gene TRBJ2-1; TRBD2 matches at 11 bases. CDR3 length: 13 residues. The junction had 6 bases not matched to a gene; V was cut back by 10 bases and J by 7 bases. Germline lookup yields CDR1 MNHEY and CDR2 SVGAGI. The CDR3 reads CANRLAGKNEQFF. The CDR3 region has the DNA TGTGCCAACCGACTAGCGGGGAAGAATGAGCAGTTCTTC.

The chain employs TRBV4-2 and TRBJ1-5, with 10 bases lining up with TRBD1. This CDR3 has 17 amino acids. Germline lookup yields CDR1 LGHNA and CDR2 YNFKEQ. The V gene end was trimmed by 4 bases and the J gene end by 4 bases; junction bases not matched to a gene: 10. The CDR3 region is CASSPSGTGAGNQPQHF. CDR3 bases: TGTGCCAGCAGCCCCTCGGGGACAGGGGCTGGGAATCAGCCCCAGCATTTT.

The CDR3 nucleotides are TGTGCCAGCAGCCAAATATACTCTAACACCGGGGAGCTGTTTTTT. It yields the protein CASSQIYSNTGELFF. The rearrangement links TRBV3-1 (or the pseudogene TRBV3-2) to TRBJ2-2; D gene uncertain. V lost 2 bases to trimming and J lost 2 bases, with 9 bases between them. This CDR3 has 15 residues. Per germline, CDR1 LGHDT and CDR2 YNNKEL (reference sequence).

The V call is TRBV19, the J call TRBJ2-1; a weak D match, TRBD2 (5 bases). Looked up from germline, CDR1 is LNHDA and CDR2 is SQIVND (reference sequence). The CDR3 has 13 amino acids. The V end lost 2 bases, the J end lost 4 bases, and 6 bases lay between the germline ends. The DNA for the CDR3 is TGTGCCAGTAGTATAACGGGATACAATGAGCAGTTCTTC. This sequence encodes CASSITGYNEQFF.

Worth noting for this clone: This sample also contains other DNA sequences that code for the same CDR3. The rearrangement joins TRBV19 to TRBJ1-1; D unresolved. Trimming removed 1 base from V and 1 base from J, with 7 bases in between. The germline CDR1 and CDR2 sequences are LNHDA and SQIVND (reference sequence). This CDR3 region has 14 residues. The CDR3 DNA sequence: TGTGCCAGTAGTATAGCGCGCGGGAACACTGAAGCTTTCTTT. It encodes CASSIARGNTEAFF.

This clone was detected only once. This chain links TRBV6-5 with TRBJ2-1; the D gene is possibly TRBD1 (5 bases). V lost 11 bases to trimming and J lost 5 bases, with 13 bases between them. Germline CDR1 is MNHEY and CDR2 is SVGAGI. The CDR3 extends over 12 amino acids. CDR3 in DNA: TGTGCCGGTGACAGTGGGAACAATGAGCAGTTCTTC. Its translation is CAGDSGNNEQFF.

The chain joins TRBV7-2 to TRBJ1-4, with TRBD1 identical over 9 bases. There are 17 residues in the CDR3. Germline V lookup: CDR1 SGHTA, CDR2 FQGNSA. The V and J ends lost 6 bases and 0 bases, in that order; junction bases with no gene match: 8. DNA for the CDR3: TGTGCCAGCAGTTCAAACAGGGGGCGGTCAACTAATGAAAAACTGTTTTTT. This translates into CASSSNRGRSTNEKLFF.

V usage is TRBV19 and J usage is TRBJ1-1; D uncertain. The V and J ends lost 3 bases and 6 bases respectively, with 14 bases between them. The CDR3 contains 14 residues. CDR1 LNHDA and CDR2 SQIVND come from the germline V gene (reference sequence). The CDR3 DNA sequence: TGTGCCAGTAGTATTCCCAGCTATGACGCTGAAGCTTTCTTT. This encodes CASSIPSYDAEAFF.

The rearrangement links TRBV29-1 to TRBJ1-5, with 10 bases aligning to TRBD1. The V segment lost 6 bases and the J segment 7 bases; nucleotides outside the gene matches: 6. CDR3 length: 13 residues. Germline V gives CDR1 SQVTM, CDR2 ANQGSEA. As DNA, the CDR3 is TGCAGCGTGGGGACAGGGGTCGGGCAGCCCCAGCATTTT. Translated, it gives CSVGTGVGQPQHF.

The chain has TRBV6-6 and TRBJ1-4, with a possible D match to TRBD1 (6 bases). V was clipped by 2 bases and J by 2 bases, with 9 bases between them. The CDR3 sequence is 15 residues long. Per germline, CDR1 MNHNY and CDR2 SVGAGI (reference sequence). The CDR3 region has the DNA TGTGCCAGCAGTTACGTGGGGGCTACTAATGAAAAACTGTTTTTT. It codes for CASSYVGATNEKLFF.

The chain combines TRBV9 with TRBJ2-7; D is perhaps TRBD1 or TRBD2 (6 bases each). Germline CDR1 SGDLS, CDR2 YYNGEE. The CDR3 is made up of 16 amino acids. V lost 3 bases to trimming and J lost 0 bases, with 16 bases between them. CDR3 region: CASSATWGASSYEQYF. CDR3 bases: TGTGCCAGCAGCGCCACTTGGGGGGCTTCCTCCTACGAGCAGTACTTC.

Comment on this clone: Other nucleotide sequences from this sample produce the same CDR3. This sequence joins TRBV6-5 and TRBJ1-5; no firm D call. The CDR3 is 13 residues long. The V gene lost 0 bases and the J gene lost 3 bases, with 3 bases spanning the gap. Germline V gives CDR1 MNHEY, CDR2 SVGAGI. The CDR3 nucleotides read TGTGCCAGCAGTTACTCCCCCAATCAGCCCCAGCATTTT. Amino acids: CASSYSPNQPQHF.

V and J are TRBV30 and TRBJ1-5, with 7 positions matching TRBD1. Germline trimming cut 1 base from V and 2 bases from J; bases unmatched to any gene: 2. Per germline, CDR1 GTSNPN and CDR2 SVGIG (reference sequence). The CDR3 extends over 14 amino acids. In nucleotides, the CDR3 is TGTGCCTGGAGTGCAGGGGGAGGCAATCAGCCCCAGCATTTT. Its protein product is CAWSAGGGNQPQHF.

The rearrangement links TRBV7-7 to TRBJ2-5; 10 bases match TRBD2. The CDR3 consists of 14 residues. Germline V gene data show CDR1 as SSHAT and CDR2 as FNYEAQ (reference sequence). CDR3 nucleotides: TGTGCTAGCGCCAGGACTAGCGGAAAAGAGACCCAGTACTTC. It is translated as CASARTSGKETQYF.